These T cell receptor beta chains were read from a single sample in a study of OX40 agonist ivuxolimab in advanced cancers. Here immunoSEQ multiplex PCR was the method, and the copy in TCRdb shows in-frame clones only, minus some. This sample has about 64,000 clones, with over 80% found just once. This sample comprised CD4+ or CD8+ T cells sorted from blood, obtained in a trial of the OX40 agonist ivuxolimab. These receptors were collected from an adult with an advanced solid tumor such as melanoma, head and neck, liver or kidney cancer. CDR3s include the opening cysteine and the closing phenylalanine or tryptophan. A D gene is named only where the DNA matches it firmly. Clone size, where shown, is once, few, many, or a class for clones that have expanded.

v_call: TRBV28; j_call: TRBJ1-2; d_call: NA; clone_size: NA; cdr3_aa: CASSSPTGQGKAGYTF; cdr3_nt: TGTGCCAGCAGTTCCCCTACGGGGCAGGGGAAGGCCGGCTACACCTTC
v_call: TRBV5-1; j_call: TRBJ2-3; d_call: NA; clone_size: NA; cdr3_aa: CASSLALSGSPSDTQYF; cdr3_nt: TGCGCCAGCAGCTTGGCCCTTAGCGGAAGTCCTTCGGATACGCAGTATTTT
v_call: TRBV19; j_call: TRBJ1-5; d_call: NA; clone_size: NA; cdr3_aa: CASSIEDRGWNQPQHF; cdr3_nt: TGTGCCAGTAGTATAGAAGACCGGGGATGGAATCAGCCCCAGCATTTT
v_call: TRBV7-9; j_call: TRBJ2-1; d_call: NA; clone_size: NA; cdr3_aa: CASRLLSSYNEQFF; cdr3_nt: TGTGCCAGCAGGCTTTTAAGCTCCTACAATGAGCAGTTCTTC
v_call: TRBV30; j_call: TRBJ2-5; d_call: NA; clone_size: NA; cdr3_aa: CAWNQMTQETQYF; cdr3_nt: TGTGCCTGGAATCAGATGACCCAAGAGACCCAGTACTTC
v_call: TRBV6-5; j_call: TRBJ1-3; d_call: NA; clone_size: few; cdr3_aa: CASSYGGISGNTIYF; cdr3_nt: TGTGCCAGCAGTTATGGTGGGATCTCTGGAAACACCATATATTTT
v_call: TRBV15; j_call: TRBJ1-1; d_call: TRBD1; clone_size: once; cdr3_aa: CATSRDIRDSMNTEAFF; cdr3_nt: TGTGCCACCAGCAGAGATATAAGGGACAGCATGAACACTGAAGCTTTCTTT
v_call: TRBV9; j_call: TRBJ1-2; d_call: NA; clone_size: NA; cdr3_aa: CASSQTGSGGYTF; cdr3_nt: TGTGCCAGCAGCCAAACAGGGTCCGGGGGCTACACCTTC
v_call: TRBV19; j_call: TRBJ1-1; d_call: TRBD1; clone_size: few; cdr3_aa: CASSRGQVNTEAFF; cdr3_nt: TGTGCCAGTAGTAGGGGACAGGTGAACACTGAAGCTTTCTTT
v_call: TRBV6-5; j_call: TRBJ2-1; d_call: NA; clone_size: NA; cdr3_aa: CASSYGGSSYNEQFF; cdr3_nt: TGTGCCAGCAGTTATGGGGGAAGCTCCTACAATGAGCAGTTCTTC
v_call: TRBV4-1; j_call: TRBJ2-4; d_call: NA; clone_size: NA; cdr3_aa: CASSQDRRQILAKNIQYF; cdr3_nt: TGCGCCAGCAGCCAAGACAGGAGACAGATACTAGCCAAAAACATTCAGTACTTC
v_call: TRBV19; j_call: TRBJ1-5; d_call: NA; clone_size: once; cdr3_aa: CASRNGQSNQPQHF; cdr3_nt: TGTGCCAGTCGCAACGGCCAATCCAATCAGCCCCAGCATTTT
v_call: TRBV5-1; j_call: TRBJ2-5; d_call: NA; clone_size: NA; cdr3_aa: CASSFAVGEETQYF; cdr3_nt: TGCGCCAGCAGCTTCGCCGTAGGGGAAGAGACCCAGTACTTC
v_call: TRBV5-4; j_call: TRBJ1-1; d_call: NA; clone_size: NA; cdr3_aa: CASSLKGIQNTEAFF; cdr3_nt: TGTGCCAGCAGCTTGAAAGGGATTCAGAACACTGAAGCTTTCTTT
v_call: TRBV7-6; j_call: TRBJ2-7; d_call: NA; clone_size: NA; cdr3_aa: CASSPSGYEQYF; cdr3_nt: TGTGCCAGCAGCCCCAGTGGTTACGAGCAGTACTTC
v_call: TRBV11-2; j_call: TRBJ2-5; d_call: NA; clone_size: NA; cdr3_aa: CASSAIAEPYSQETQYF; cdr3_nt: TGTGCCAGCAGCGCTATAGCGGAACCTTACTCCCAAGAGACCCAGTACTTC
v_call: TRBV7-3; j_call: TRBJ2-1; d_call: TRBD1; clone_size: NA; cdr3_aa: CASSLSLGQGAGEQFF; cdr3_nt: TGTGCCAGCAGCTTAAGTTTGGGACAGGGGGCGGGTGAGCAGTTCTTC
v_call: TRBV28; j_call: TRBJ2-7; d_call: NA; clone_size: NA; cdr3_aa: CATRSDSAPYEQYF; cdr3_nt: TGTGCCACCCGGTCAGACAGTGCCCCCTACGAGCAGTACTTC
v_call: TRBV30; j_call: TRBJ1-3; d_call: NA; clone_size: NA; cdr3_aa: CAWSGVSSGNTIYF; cdr3_nt: TGTGCCTGGAGTGGGGTGAGCTCTGGAAACACCATATATTTT
v_call: TRBV7-2; j_call: TRBJ1-1; d_call: NA; clone_size: NA; cdr3_aa: CASSLALLNTEAFF; cdr3_nt: TGTGCCAGCAGCTTAGCTCTGTTGAACACTGAAGCTTTCTTT
v_call: TRBV4-2; j_call: TRBJ2-7; d_call: TRBD1; clone_size: NA; cdr3_aa: CASSQTGGQASSYEQYF; cdr3_nt: TGTGCCAGCAGCCAAACCGGTGGACAGGCGAGCTCCTACGAGCAGTACTTC
v_call: TRBV6-5; j_call: TRBJ1-1; d_call: NA; clone_size: NA; cdr3_aa: CASSYFPRTEAFF; cdr3_nt: TGTGCCAGCAGTTACTTCCCTCGGACTGAAGCTTTCTTT
v_call: TRBV11-2; j_call: TRBJ1-4; d_call: NA; clone_size: few; cdr3_aa: CASSANGAELFF; cdr3_nt: TGTGCCAGCAGCGCCAATGGGGCGGAACTGTTTTTT
v_call: TRBV7-9; j_call: TRBJ2-4; d_call: NA; clone_size: NA; cdr3_aa: CASSFRGAKNIQYF; cdr3_nt: TGTGCCAGCAGCTTTAGGGGAGCCAAAAACATTCAGTACTTC
v_call: TRBV7-8; j_call: TRBJ2-5; d_call: TRBD2; clone_size: few; cdr3_aa: CASSNYGTSGRRQGETQYF; cdr3_nt: TGTGCCAGCAGCAACTACGGGACTAGCGGGAGGCGACAGGGGGAGACCCAGTACTTC
v_call: TRBV30; j_call: TRBJ2-2; d_call: NA; clone_size: NA; cdr3_aa: CAWTEGTNTGELFF; cdr3_nt: TGTGCCTGGACTGAGGGCACCAACACCGGGGAGCTGTTTTTT
v_call: TRBV11-2; j_call: TRBJ2-7; d_call: TRBD2; clone_size: NA; cdr3_aa: CASSLALGLAYEQYF; cdr3_nt: TGTGCCAGCAGCTTAGCCCTCGGACTAGCCTACGAGCAGTACTTC
v_call: TRBV2; j_call: TRBJ2-1; d_call: NA; clone_size: NA; cdr3_aa: CASCLGPGYNEQFF; cdr3_nt: TGTGCCAGCTGCCTCGGCCCTGGGTACAATGAGCAGTTCTTC
v_call: TRBV18; j_call: TRBJ2-1; d_call: NA; clone_size: NA; cdr3_aa: CASSSSSGDYNEQFF; cdr3_nt: TGTGCCAGCTCATCAAGTTCGGGTGACTACAATGAGCAGTTCTTC
v_call: TRBV28; j_call: TRBJ1-1; d_call: NA; clone_size: medium-sized; cdr3_aa: CASSSNTEAFF; cdr3_nt: TGTGCCAGCAGTTCCAACACTGAAGCTTTCTTT
v_call: TRBV7-9; j_call: TRBJ1-1; d_call: NA; clone_size: NA; cdr3_aa: CASSLTRNTEAFF; cdr3_nt: TGTGCCAGCAGCCTTACTCGGAACACTGAAGCTTTCTTT
v_call: TRBV2; j_call: TRBJ2-7; d_call: TRBD2; clone_size: NA; cdr3_aa: CASSPTSGVTYEQYF; cdr3_nt: TGTGCCAGCAGTCCGACTAGCGGGGTCACCTACGAGCAGTACTTC
v_call: TRBV28; j_call: TRBJ1-1; d_call: NA; clone_size: NA; cdr3_aa: CASSFQVTEAFF; cdr3_nt: TGTGCCAGCAGTTTCCAGGTCACTGAAGCTTTCTTT
v_call: TRBV5-1; j_call: TRBJ2-2; d_call: TRBD1; clone_size: once; cdr3_aa: CASRGQETTGELFF; cdr3_nt: TGCGCCAGCCGCGGACAGGAGACTACCGGGGAGCTGTTTTTT
v_call: TRBV18; j_call: TRBJ2-3; d_call: NA; clone_size: NA; cdr3_aa: CASSPETSYSDTQYF; cdr3_nt: TGTGCCAGCTCACCAGAGACTAGTTATTCAGATACGCAGTATTTT
v_call: TRBV30; j_call: TRBJ1-1; d_call: NA; clone_size: NA; cdr3_aa: CAWDTGGGTEAFF; cdr3_nt: TGTGCCTGGGATACCGGGGGGGGCACTGAAGCTTTCTTT
v_call: TRBV6-6; j_call: TRBJ2-3; d_call: NA; clone_size: NA; cdr3_aa: CASTFTSTDTQYF; cdr3_nt: TGTGCCAGCACGTTTACTAGCACAGATACGCAGTATTTT